This TCR beta chain was captured by sequencing in a study of T cell responses to AZD1222 COVID-19 vaccine. Study-wide points: Spike-specific TCR breadth and depth rose after two AZD1222 doses. Among spike-specific TCRs, nearly half reportedly target unmutated variant regions. The donors showed a predominance of white British ancestry and of females, with possible underestimation of clonal diversity. Mapped onto spike, vaccine-associated CD4 TCRs spanned it and were dominant at 160-218 and 743-854.

Generated by immunoSEQ multiplex PCR, the TCRdb table keeps only in-frame clones and is missing some. This table holds 200,000 or so clones, around 86% found once. The CDR3 is 14 residues long. Germline V CDR1 and CDR2: SGHRS, YFSETQ. V lost 5 bases and J 0 bases, leaving 9 bases between the germline ends. This clone was counted a single time. Its target is not known. The chain links TRBV5-1 to TRBJ1-3, with a possible D match to TRBD1 (6 bases). This clonotype originated in an adult in good health. The sequences come from peripheral blood, collected on day 0 of MenACWY control vaccination. This CDR3 is CASSGTSSGNTIYF. The CDR3 DNA reads TGCGCCAGCAGTGGGACAAGCTCTGGAAACACCATATATTTT. The full variable domain, completed using reference TRBV5-1 and TRBJ1-3, is KAGVTQTPRYLIKTRGQQVTLSCSPISGHRSVSWYQQTPGQGLQFLFEYFSETQRNKGNFPGRFSGRQFSNSRSEMNVSTLELGDSALYLCASSGTSSGNTIYFGEGSWLTVV.